A single sample is the source of the 21 T cell receptor beta chains below, sequenced in a study of early T cells in non-severe SARS-CoV-2 infection. Using its own MiXCR run on the 5' RACE reads, TCRdb lists one record per CDR3 protein. This sample yields roughly 93,000 distinct CDR3 sequences, of which roughly 15% are seen a single time; 0.5% to 0.75% belongs to the top ten. Sequenced: whole blood. The receptors originated from an adult who was a healthcare worker with PCR-confirmed SARS-CoV-2 infection or an uninfected control (not recorded which).

This clonotype was counted many times. The V gene is TRBV5-1, the J gene TRBJ1-5, with 8 bases fitting TRBD1. V lost 3 bases and J lost 4; bases outside the gene matches: 3. The CDR3 consists of 14 residues. Germline CDR1 is SGHRS and CDR2 is YFSETQ. The chain's CDR3 is CASSSTGGNQPQHF. Written as DNA, the CDR3 is TGCGCCAGCAGCTCTACAGGGGGTAATCAGCCCCAGCATTTT.

This clonotype was found a few times. The rearrangement joins TRBV11-2 to TRBJ1-1; D gene ambiguous. Trimming took off 0 bases at V and 9 bases at J, with 14 bases between the two ends. This CDR3 is 14 amino acids long. Germline V gene data show CDR1 as SGHAT and CDR2 as FQNNGV. The CDR3 coding sequence is TGTGCCAGCAGCTTAGACGCCCTCGCGGGAAAAGCTTTCTTT. This gives the protein CASSLDALAGKAFF.

The chain links TRBV5-1 to TRBJ1-3; 9 bases are a match to TRBD1. Germline V gene data show CDR1 as SGHRS and CDR2 as YFSETQ. There are 18 residues in the CDR3. The junction had 11 bases not matched to a gene; V was cut back by 4 bases and J by 0 bases. CDR3 residues: CASSPRTGAVSSGNTIYF. In nucleotides, the CDR3 is TGCGCCAGCAGCCCGCGGACAGGGGCCGTTTCCTCTGGAAACACCATATATTTT.

This clonotype has just a few counts. This chain uses TRBV5-1 with TRBJ1-2; D is undetermined. The length of the CDR3 is 14 residues. CDR1 and CDR2 (germline): SGHRS, YFSETQ. Trimming shortened V by 0 bases and J by 5 bases, and 11 bases separated the two germline ends. CDR3: CASSLEAALYGYTF. In DNA, the CDR3 is TGCGCCAGCAGCTTGGAGGCAGCCTTATATGGCTACACCTTC.

The chain carries TRBV7-9 and TRBJ2-1; possibly TRBD1 or TRBD2 for D (5 bases each). Germline-derived CDR1 and CDR2 are SEHNR and FQNEAQ (reference sequence). The CDR3 totals 12 residues. V was cut by 5 bases and J by 12 bases, with 14 bases left in between. This CDR3 reads CASSRSGDGQFF. CDR3 in DNA: TGTGCCAGCAGCCGGTCCGGGGACGGGCAGTTCTTC.

V usage is TRBV12-3 or TRBV12-4 and J usage is TRBJ1-2; D unclear. Trimming stripped 3 bases from V and 8 bases from J, with 13 bases between. The CDR3 runs to 13 residues. The CDR3 reads CASSFDGRGGYTF. The CDR3 DNA reads as TGTGCCAGCAGTTTTGACGGTCGAGGAGGCTACACCTTC.

The rearrangement joins TRBV2 to TRBJ2-2, with D unclear. The germline V gene encodes CDR1 SNHLY and CDR2 FYNNEI. The CDR3 sequence is 16 residues long. Trimming left V 3 bases short and J 1 base short, with 12 bases between. The CDR3 region has the DNA TGTGCCAGCAGTGAGGTGTATGCCGGGAACACCGGGGAGCTGTTTTTT. Translating it yields CASSEVYAGNTGELFF.

This clonotype was seen more than once but under ten times. This chain links TRBV12-3 or TRBV12-4 with TRBJ1-1; tentative D call: TRBD1 (5 bases). V lost 5 bases and J 0 bases, leaving 10 bases between the germline ends. The CDR3 sequence is 14 residues long. As DNA, the CDR3 is TGTGCCAGCAGTCCGAGGGGTCTGAACACTGAAGCTTTCTTT. Its protein is CASSPRGLNTEAFF.

This clonotype appeared a few times. The genes are TRBV7-2 and TRBJ2-3; D unclear. Germline CDR1 SGHTA, CDR2 FQGNSA. This CDR3 region has 13 residues. Trimming shortened V by 4 bases and J by 2 bases, and 7 bases separated the two germline ends. The CDR3, as DNA: TGTGCCAGCAGCTCTAGTCTCACAGATACGCAGTATTTT. Its translation is CASSSSLTDTQYF.

V and J are TRBV18 and TRBJ1-1; D is undetermined. In germline, CDR1 is KGHSH, CDR2 LQKENI. The CDR3 loop spans 13 amino acids. Between the trimmed V and J ends, which lost 4 bases and 1 base, there was a span of 7 bases. CDR3 protein: CASSHDKNTEAFF. CDR3 coding DNA: TGTGCCAGCTCACACGACAAGAACACTGAAGCTTTCTTT.

This clonotype was seen more than once but under ten times. The rearrangement joins TRBV6-6 to TRBJ1-5; TRBD1 matches at 9 bases. The CDR3 loop spans 15 amino acids. V was pared by 6 bases and J by 4 bases, with 7 bases of the junction left unmatched. In germline, CDR1 is MNHNY, CDR2 SVGAGI (reference sequence). The CDR3, as DNA: TGTGCCAGCAGCTCCTCCGACAGGGGGAATCAGCCCCAGCATTTT. It translates to CASSSSDRGNQPQHF.

V usage is TRBV4-1 and J usage is TRBJ1-2; D is ambiguous. Germline CDR1 reads MGHRA; CDR2 reads YSYEKL. There are 15 residues in the CDR3. CDR3 residues: CAPPVRQIEAYGYTF. CDR3 sequence (DNA): TGCGCTCCACCCGTCCGGCAAATTGAAGCCTATGGCTACACCTTC.

This clonotype has a handful of counts. The J gene is TRBJ2-2, the V gene TRBV6-5, with 9 bases identical to TRBD1. J lost 5 bases, V lost 6 bases, and 10 bases had no gene match. CDR1 is MNHEY and CDR2 is SVGAGI in the germline V gene. This CDR3 is built from 16 residues. The CDR3, as DNA: TGTGCCAGCAGAGCCTACAGGGGGCTGTGGACCGGGGAGCTGTTTTTT. Its translation is CASRAYRGLWTGELFF.

This clonotype came up a few times. This chain connects TRBV30 to TRBJ2-4; D gene ambiguous. V shed 0 bases and J shed 2 bases, with 8 bases lying between them. CDR1 GTSNPN and CDR2 SVGIG come from the germline V gene (reference sequence). The CDR3 consists of 14 residues. The CDR3 DNA is TGTGCCTGGAGTGTAGGCCAGACCAAAAACATTCAGTACTTC. This gives the protein CAWSVGQTKNIQYF.

This sequence joins TRBV19 and TRBJ1-2; no clear D. From germline, CDR1 is LNHDA and CDR2 SQIVND (reference sequence). The CDR3 length is 15 residues. V shed 5 bases and J shed 3 bases, with 16 bases lying between them. CDR3 coding DNA: TGTGCCAGTAGTTGGATGGGGAGTTCGGACTATGGCTACACCTTC. Encoded protein: CASSWMGSSDYGYTF.

This clonotype has just a few counts. This chain links TRBV3-1 with TRBJ2-1; TRBD2 matches 14 bases. The CDR3 has 16 residues. J gave up 7 bases and V 4 bases, and 6 bases lay outside the gene matches. Per the germline V gene, CDR1 is LGHDT and CDR2 is YNNKEL (reference sequence). CDR3 sequence reads: CASSRLAGGPSNEQFF. For the CDR3, the DNA is TGTGCCAGCAGCCGACTAGCGGGGGGGCCGTCGAATGAGCAGTTCTTC.

The chain recombines TRBV5-4 with TRBJ2-5; D remains ambiguous. V lost 7 bases and J lost 5, with 15 bases in between. CDR3 size: 13 residues. Germline V lookup: CDR1 SGHNT, CDR2 YYREEE (reference sequence). CDR3 nucleotide sequence: TGTGCCAGCCAAGCTATGGTGTTTGAGACCCAGTACTTC. It translates to CASQAMVFETQYF. Looking up the rest from reference TRBV5-4 and TRBJ2-5 gives the full variable domain: ETGVTQSPTHLIKTRGQQVTLRCSSQSGHNTVSWYQQALGQGPQFIFQYYREEENGRGNFPPRFSGLQFPNYSSELNVNALELDDSALYLCASQAMVFETQYFGPGTRLLVL.

The chain recombines TRBV5-1 with TRBJ2-5, with a weak D call TRBD1 (6 bases). The CDR3 is made up of 14 amino acids. V lost 0 bases, J lost 3 bases, and 9 bases lay in between. Germline CDR1 SGHRS, CDR2 YFSETQ. CDR3 region: CASSLGTAKETQYF. CDR3 DNA: TGCGCCAGCAGCTTGGGGACAGCTAAAGAGACCCAGTACTTC.

This clonotype was seen a handful of times. CDR3 nucleotides: TGCGCCAGCTCAGGACAGGGGGTTAAGGCCAACGTCCTGACTTTC. Protein: CASSGQGVKANVLTF. V usage is TRBV10-2 and J usage is TRBJ2-6; 10 nucleotides line up with TRBD1. The CDR3 loop spans 15 amino acids. V lost 8 bases to trimming and J lost 6 bases; unmatched junction nucleotides: 7. Germline V gives CDR1 WSHSY, CDR2 SAAADI.

The chain recombines TRBV5-1 with TRBJ1-6; D remains ambiguous. The CDR3 runs to 13 residues. Germline CDR1 is SGHRS and CDR2 is YFSETQ. The V and J ends lost 4 bases and 6 bases respectively, with 8 bases between them. In DNA form, the CDR3 reads TGCGCCAGCAGCCCGGTGGTTAATTCACCCCTCCACTTT. It specifies CASSPVVNSPLHF.

The chain joins TRBV4-2 to TRBJ1-3; D is unresolved. The CDR3 contains 12 residues. Germline CDR1 reads LGHNA; CDR2 reads YNFKEQ. Trimming shortened V by 0 bases and J by 9 bases, and 6 bases separated the two germline ends. CDR3 nucleotide sequence: TGTGCCAGCAGCCAAGAAACTGGCACCATATATTTT. It codes for CASSQETGTIYF.